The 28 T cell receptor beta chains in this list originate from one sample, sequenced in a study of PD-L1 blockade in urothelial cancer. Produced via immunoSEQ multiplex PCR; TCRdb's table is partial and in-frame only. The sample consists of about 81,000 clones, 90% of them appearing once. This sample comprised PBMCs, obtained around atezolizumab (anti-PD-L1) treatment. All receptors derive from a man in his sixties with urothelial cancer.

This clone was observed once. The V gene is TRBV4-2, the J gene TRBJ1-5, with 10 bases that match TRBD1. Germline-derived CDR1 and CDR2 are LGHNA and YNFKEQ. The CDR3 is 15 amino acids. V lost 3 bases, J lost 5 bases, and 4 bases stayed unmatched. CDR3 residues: CASSQGQGNDQPQHF. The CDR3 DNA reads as TGTGCCAGCAGCCAGGGACAGGGGAATGATCAGCCCCAGCATTTT.

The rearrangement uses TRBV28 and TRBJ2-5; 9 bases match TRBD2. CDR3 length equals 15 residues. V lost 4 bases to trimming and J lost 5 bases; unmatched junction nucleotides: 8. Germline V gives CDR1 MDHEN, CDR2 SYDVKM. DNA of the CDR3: TGTGCCAGCAGTTCGCCATTAGCGGGAGTGGAGACCCAGTACTTC. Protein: CASSSPLAGVETQYF.

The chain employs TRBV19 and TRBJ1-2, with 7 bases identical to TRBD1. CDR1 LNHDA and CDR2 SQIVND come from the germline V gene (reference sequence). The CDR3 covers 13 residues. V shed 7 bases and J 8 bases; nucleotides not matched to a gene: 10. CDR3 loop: CASKQGPLGGYTF. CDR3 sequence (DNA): TGTGCCAGTAAACAGGGGCCTTTAGGAGGCTACACCTTC.

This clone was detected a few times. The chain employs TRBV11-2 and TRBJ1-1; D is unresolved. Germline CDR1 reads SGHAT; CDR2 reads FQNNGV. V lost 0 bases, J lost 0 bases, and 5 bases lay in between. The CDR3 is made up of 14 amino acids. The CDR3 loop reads CASSLDPMNTEAFF. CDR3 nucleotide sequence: TGTGCCAGCAGCTTAGATCCTATGAACACTGAAGCTTTCTTT.

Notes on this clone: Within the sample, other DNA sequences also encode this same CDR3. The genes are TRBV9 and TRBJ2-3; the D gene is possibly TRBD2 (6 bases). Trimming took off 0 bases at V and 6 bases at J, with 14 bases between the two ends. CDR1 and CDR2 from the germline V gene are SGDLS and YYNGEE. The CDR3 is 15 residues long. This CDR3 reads CASSVAGVSTDTQYF. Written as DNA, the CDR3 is TGTGCCAGCAGCGTAGCGGGGGTCTCAACGGATACGCAGTATTTT.

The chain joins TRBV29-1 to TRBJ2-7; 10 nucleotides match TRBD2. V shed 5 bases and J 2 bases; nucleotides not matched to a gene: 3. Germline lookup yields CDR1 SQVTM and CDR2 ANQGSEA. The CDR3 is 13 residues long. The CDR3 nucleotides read TGCAGCGTTCGTACTAGCGGGGCCTACGAGCAGTACTTC. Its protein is CSVRTSGAYEQYF.

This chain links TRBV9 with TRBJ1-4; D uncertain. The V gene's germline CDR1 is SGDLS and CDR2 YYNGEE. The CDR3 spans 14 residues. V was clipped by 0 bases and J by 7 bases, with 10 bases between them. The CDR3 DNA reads TGTGCCAGCAGCGTAGATGACGGCGGTGAAAAACTGTTTTTT. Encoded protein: CASSVDDGGEKLFF.

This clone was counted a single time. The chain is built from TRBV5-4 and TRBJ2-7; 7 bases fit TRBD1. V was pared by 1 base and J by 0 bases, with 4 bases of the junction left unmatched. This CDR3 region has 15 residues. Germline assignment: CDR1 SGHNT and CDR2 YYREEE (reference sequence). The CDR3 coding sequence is TGTGCCAGCAGCTTGACAGGACAGGTCTCCTACGAGCAGTACTTC. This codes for CASSLTGQVSYEQYF.

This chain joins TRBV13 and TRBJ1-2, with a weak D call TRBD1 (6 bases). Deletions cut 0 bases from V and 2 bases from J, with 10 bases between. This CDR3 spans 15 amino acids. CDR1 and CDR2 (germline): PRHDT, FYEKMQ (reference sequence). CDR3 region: CASSLGTGSNYGYTF. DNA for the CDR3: TGTGCCAGCAGCTTAGGGACAGGCTCGAACTATGGCTACACCTTC.

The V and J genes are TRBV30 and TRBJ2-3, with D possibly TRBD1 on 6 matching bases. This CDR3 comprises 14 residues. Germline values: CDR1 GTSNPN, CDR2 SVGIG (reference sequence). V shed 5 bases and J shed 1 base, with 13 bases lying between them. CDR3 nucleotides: TGTGCCTGGGCCGGACAGTGGGGCACAGATACGCAGTATTTT. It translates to CAWAGQWGTDTQYF.

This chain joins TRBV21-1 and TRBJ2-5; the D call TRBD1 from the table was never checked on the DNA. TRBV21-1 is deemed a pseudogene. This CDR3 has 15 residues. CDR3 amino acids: CASNLPVAGEETQYF. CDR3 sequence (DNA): TGTGCCAGCAACCTCCCCGTGGCAGGGGAAGAGACCCAGTACTTC.

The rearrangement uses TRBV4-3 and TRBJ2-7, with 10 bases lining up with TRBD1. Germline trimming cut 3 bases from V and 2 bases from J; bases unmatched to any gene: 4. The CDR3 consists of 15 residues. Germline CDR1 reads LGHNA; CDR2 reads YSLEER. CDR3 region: CASSHSDRGPYEQYF. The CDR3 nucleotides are TGCGCCAGCAGCCACTCAGACAGGGGGCCCTACGAGCAGTACTTC.

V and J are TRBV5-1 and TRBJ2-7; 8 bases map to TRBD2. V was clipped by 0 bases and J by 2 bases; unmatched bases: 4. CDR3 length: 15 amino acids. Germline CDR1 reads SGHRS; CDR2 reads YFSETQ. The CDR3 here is CASSLVVAGTYEQYF. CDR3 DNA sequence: TGCGCCAGCAGCTTGGTGGTAGCGGGAACCTACGAGCAGTACTTC. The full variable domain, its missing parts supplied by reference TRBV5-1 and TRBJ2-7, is KAGVTQTPRYLIKTRGQQVTLSCSPISGHRSVSWYQQTPGQGLQFLFEYFSETQRNKGNFPGRFSGRQFSNSRSEMNVSTLELGDSALYLCASSLVVAGTYEQYFGPGTRLTVT.

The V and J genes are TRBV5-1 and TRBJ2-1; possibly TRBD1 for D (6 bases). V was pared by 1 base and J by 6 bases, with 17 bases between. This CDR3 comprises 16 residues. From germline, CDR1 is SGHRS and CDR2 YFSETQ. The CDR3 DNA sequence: TGCGCCAGCAGCTTGTCAGGGGATAGGCTCCGCAATGAGCAGTTCTTC. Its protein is CASSLSGDRLRNEQFF.

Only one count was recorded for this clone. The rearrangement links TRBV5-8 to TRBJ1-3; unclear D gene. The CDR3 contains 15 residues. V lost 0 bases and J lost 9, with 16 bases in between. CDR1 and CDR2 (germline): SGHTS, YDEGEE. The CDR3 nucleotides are TGTGCCAGCAGCTTGGGCCGGAGTTCGTCGGGCACCATATATTTT. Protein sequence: CASSLGRSSSGTIYF.

In nucleotides, the CDR3 is TGCGCCAGCAGCCTCCCACTAGCGGGAGGGATCGATGAGCAGTTCTTC. Its translation: CASSLPLAGGIDEQFF. This rearrangement joins TRBV5-1 to TRBJ2-1; TRBD2 matches 13 bases. V shed 4 bases, J shed 8 bases, and the junction held 9 bases outside the gene matches. Germline CDR1 is SGHRS and CDR2 is YFSETQ. This CDR3 has 16 amino acids. Variable domain in full (rest from reference TRBV5-1 and TRBJ2-1): KAGVTQTPRYLIKTRGQQVTLSCSPISGHRSVSWYQQTPGQGLQFLFEYFSETQRNKGNFPGRFSGRQFSNSRSEMNVSTLELGDSALYLCASSLPLAGGIDEQFFGPGTRLTVL.

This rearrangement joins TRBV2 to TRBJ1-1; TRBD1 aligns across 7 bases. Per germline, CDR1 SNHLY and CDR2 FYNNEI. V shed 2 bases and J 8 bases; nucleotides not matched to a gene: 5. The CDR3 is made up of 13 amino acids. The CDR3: CASSELSGQEAFF. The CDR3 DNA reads TGTGCCAGCAGTGAACTCTCGGGACAGGAAGCTTTCTTT.

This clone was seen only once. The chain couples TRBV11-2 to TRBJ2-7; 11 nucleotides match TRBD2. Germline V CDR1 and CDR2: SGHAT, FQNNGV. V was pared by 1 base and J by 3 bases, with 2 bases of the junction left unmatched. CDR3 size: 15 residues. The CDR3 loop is CASSLALAGGYEQYF. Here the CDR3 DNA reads TGTGCCAGCAGCTTAGCCCTAGCGGGGGGCTACGAGCAGTACTTC.

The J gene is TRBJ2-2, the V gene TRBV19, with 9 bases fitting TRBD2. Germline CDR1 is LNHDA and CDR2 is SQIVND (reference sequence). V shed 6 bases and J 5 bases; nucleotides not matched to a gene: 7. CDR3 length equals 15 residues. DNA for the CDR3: TGTGCCAGTAGAGGCGGGGGGGCAGGTACCGGGGAGCTGTTTTTT. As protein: CASRGGGAGTGELFF.

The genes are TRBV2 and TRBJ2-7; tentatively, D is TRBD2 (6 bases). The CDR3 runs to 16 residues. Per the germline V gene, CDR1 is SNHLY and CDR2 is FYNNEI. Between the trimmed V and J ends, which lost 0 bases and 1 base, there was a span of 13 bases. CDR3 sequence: CASSEAGGLGSYEQYF. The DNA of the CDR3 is TGTGCCAGCAGTGAAGCGGGGGGTCTGGGATCCTACGAGCAGTACTTC.

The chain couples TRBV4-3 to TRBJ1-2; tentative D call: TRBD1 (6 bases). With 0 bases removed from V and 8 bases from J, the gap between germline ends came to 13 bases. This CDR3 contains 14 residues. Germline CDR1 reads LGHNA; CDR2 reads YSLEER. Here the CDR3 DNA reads TGCGCCAGCAGCCAAGATTATGGGGGCGGGGGCTACACCTTC. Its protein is CASSQDYGGGGYTF.

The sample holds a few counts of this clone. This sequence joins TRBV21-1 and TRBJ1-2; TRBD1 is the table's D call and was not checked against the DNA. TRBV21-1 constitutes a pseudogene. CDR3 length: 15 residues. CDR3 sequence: CASSKGGQANYGYTF. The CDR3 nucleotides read TGTGCCAGCAGCAAAGGGGGGCAGGCTAACTATGGCTACACCTTC.

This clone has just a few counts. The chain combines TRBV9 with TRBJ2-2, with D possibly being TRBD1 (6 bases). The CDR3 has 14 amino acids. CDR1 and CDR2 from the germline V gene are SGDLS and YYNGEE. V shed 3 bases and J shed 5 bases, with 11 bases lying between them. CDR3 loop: CASSERGGTGELFF. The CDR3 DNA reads TGTGCCAGCAGCGAGCGAGGGGGTACCGGGGAGCTGTTTTTT.

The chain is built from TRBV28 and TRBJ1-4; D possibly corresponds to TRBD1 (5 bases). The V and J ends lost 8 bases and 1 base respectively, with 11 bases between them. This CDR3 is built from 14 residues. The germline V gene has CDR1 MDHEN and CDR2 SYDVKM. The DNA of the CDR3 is TGTGCCAGCTTGACGGGGGGAACTAATGAAAAACTGTTTTTT. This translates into CASLTGGTNEKLFF.

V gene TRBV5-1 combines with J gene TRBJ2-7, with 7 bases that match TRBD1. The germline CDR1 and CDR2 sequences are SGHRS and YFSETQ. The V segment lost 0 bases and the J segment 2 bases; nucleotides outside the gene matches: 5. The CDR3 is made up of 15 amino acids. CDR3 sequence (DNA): TGCGCCAGCAGCTTGGCGGCGGACAGGACCTACGAGCAGTACTTC. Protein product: CASSLAADRTYEQYF.

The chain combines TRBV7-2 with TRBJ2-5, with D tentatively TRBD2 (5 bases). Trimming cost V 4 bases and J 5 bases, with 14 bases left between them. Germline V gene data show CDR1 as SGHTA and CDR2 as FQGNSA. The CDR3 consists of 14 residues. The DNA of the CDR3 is TGTGCCAGCAGCTCCGATGACTATGGCGAGACCCAGTACTTC. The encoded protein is CASSSDDYGETQYF.

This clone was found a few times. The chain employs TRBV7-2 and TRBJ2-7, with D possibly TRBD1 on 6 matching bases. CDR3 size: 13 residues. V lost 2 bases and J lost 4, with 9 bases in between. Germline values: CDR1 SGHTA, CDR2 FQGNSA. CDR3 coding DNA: TGTGCCAGCAGCTTACGGGACACTTACGAGCAGTACTTC. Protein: CASSLRDTYEQYF.

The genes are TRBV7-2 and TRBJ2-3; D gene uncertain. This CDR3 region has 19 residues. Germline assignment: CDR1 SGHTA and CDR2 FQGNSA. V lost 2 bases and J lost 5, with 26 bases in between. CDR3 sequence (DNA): TGTGCCAGCAGCTTAAGGTCTCTCCTTTTGGCGGATCAAGAAGATACGCAGTATTTT. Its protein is CASSLRSLLLADQEDTQYF.